This T cell receptor beta chain was observed in a study of blood T cell repertoires in COVID-19 (dated by TCRdb to 2020 to 2022). At the level of the whole study: Collaborator samples came from the United States, Italy and Spain and covered acute and convalescent phases of COVID-19. Sample metadata almost always included a de-identified subject ID, COVID-19 status, age in years and sex. Where HLA class I and class II types were available, the types were taken from metadata supplied by the sample provider, not from assay-based typing. A freely available public database, intended as a resource for researchers studying the immune response to SARS-CoV-2, is where the repertoires were released. The material from the prospective study consisted of cDNA or gDNA derived from T cells, B-cell-depleted T cells, or PBMCs. Deeply sampled blood TCRbeta repertoires from subjects exposed to, actively infected with, or recovered from COVID-19 were included in the dataset. Samples were obtained from the ongoing ImmuneRACE study (first 160 participants) and from roughly 1,300 subjects provided by 6 global collaborators.

The full study reports these points: How much clinical and demographic metadata was included differed by source and by participant, and the metadata was provided uncurated.

From the germline V gene, CDR1 is MGHRA and CDR2 is YSYEKL. There are 16 amino acids in the CDR3, from cysteine to phenylalanine inclusive. Of all the DNA, just the CDR3 is kept, 48 bases in frame from base 1. Trimming at the junction amounts to 1 base on V and 3 bases on J, and the germline ends lie 16 bases apart. Enrolling through a virtual design, the prospective study's participants ranged in age from about 18 to 100 years and lived across 24 United States geographic areas. To assign participants to cohorts, the prospective study relied on clinical history that participants themselves reported in a screening survey and a study questionnaire. Recovered participants in ImmuneRACE Cohort 3 were defined by two consecutive negative NP/OP PCR tests, clearance by a healthcare professional, or resolution of symptoms. Each participant in the prospective study had whole blood, serum and a nasopharyngeal or oropharyngeal swab collected by mobile phlebotomists. Additional blood draws and questionnaires over an approximately two-month period could optionally be provided by prospective study participants. Before DNA extraction, blood samples from the prospective study were shipped at room temperature or frozen.

About this clone itself: Its antigen remains undetermined. Per-nucleotide qualities are absent, and no much larger clonotype sits a single base away.

The immunoSEQ Assay, a bias-controlled multiplex PCR, was used to amplify TCRbeta CDR3 regions from genomic DNA. Turning to the authors' computational methods: Nucleated cell counts per sample were estimated from amplification of reference gene primers within the assay. Sequence reads were collapsed and filtered to measure the absolute abundance of every unique TCRbeta CDR3 rearrangement. Productive Simpson clonality was computed per sample as the square root of Simpson's diversity index over productive rearrangements. TCRdb re-hosts the immuneACCESS table, in-frame sequences only. Its copies lack some clones; in the studies checked, an unresolved V gene accounts for under half of them, and the cause for the rest is not known. V and J calls and clone size follow that table, whereas D and trimming were derived from the DNA. The sample yields a few hundred thousand clones; approximately 85% were counted once. Around 2.2% of the sample is held by the ten biggest clonotypes.

The rearranged segments are TRBV4-1 and TRBJ2-7, with no confidently assigned D gene. The source of this sequence is a man aged 25-45 years who had recovered from COVID-19. The material sequenced was PBMCs or T cells enriched from blood (not recorded which). The CDR3 has the sequence CASSQGGPGGVYEQYF. The sequenced DNA: TGCGCCAGCAGCCAAGGCGGCCCCGGTGGCGTCTACGAGCAGTACTTC.